The 7 T cell receptor beta chains listed next were all sequenced from one sample in a study of early T cells in non-severe SARS-CoV-2 infection. TCRdb fed the 5' RACE reads into MiXCR, producing one record per CDR3 protein. This sample has 80,000 or so distinct CDR3 sequences; over 12% occur once, and the top ten carry roughly 3%. Material: whole blood. Receptor source: an adult who was a healthcare worker with PCR-confirmed SARS-CoV-2 infection or an uninfected control (not recorded which).

The chain uses TRBV27 and TRBJ2-7, with D tentatively TRBD2 (5 bases). Trimming shortened V by 7 bases and J by 4 bases, and 11 bases separated the two germline ends. The CDR3 loop spans 12 amino acids. Germline lookup yields CDR1 MNHEY and CDR2 SMNVEV (reference sequence). The CDR3 is CASMGSGYEQYF. In nucleotides, the CDR3 is TGTGCCAGCATGGGGAGTGGGTACGAGCAGTACTTC.

The rearrangement joins TRBV10-3 to TRBJ1-2; no clear D. Deletions cut 0 bases from V and 3 bases from J, with 5 bases between. Germline values: CDR1 ENHRY, CDR2 SYGVKD. The CDR3 has 13 residues. The CDR3: CAISESGDYGYTF. The CDR3 nucleotides read TGTGCCATCAGTGAGTCTGGGGACTATGGCTACACCTTC.

This clonotype was seen repeatedly, ten times or more. The chain employs TRBV27 and TRBJ1-1; tentatively, D is TRBD1 (5 bases). Trimming took 3 bases from V and 1 from J, leaving 9 bases between them. The germline V gene encodes CDR1 MNHEY and CDR2 SMNVEV (reference sequence). This CDR3 has 14 residues. In DNA form, the CDR3 reads TGTGCCAGCAGTTTGTCAGGGCGGAACACTGAAGCTTTCTTT. Its translation is CASSLSGRNTEAFF.

This rearrangement joins TRBV6-1 to TRBJ2-7, with 11 bases fitting TRBD2. Germline CDR1 reads MNHNS; CDR2 reads SASEGT. The CDR3 sequence is 14 residues long. V dropped 5 bases and J dropped 1; count of bases not matched to a gene: 1. CDR3 DNA: TGTGCCAGCAGTCGGACTAGCGGGTCCTACGAGCAGTACTTC. Its translation: CASSRTSGSYEQYF.

This clonotype was found many times. The rearrangement uses TRBV29-1 and TRBJ1-5, with D uncertain. CDR1 and CDR2 (germline): SQVTM, ANQGSEA. Trimming stripped 4 bases from V and 3 bases from J, with 13 bases between. CDR3 length: 14 residues. CDR3 DNA: TGCAGCGTTGCCACTGGGCGGGTCAATCAGCCCCAGCATTTT. Translation: CSVATGRVNQPQHF.

The table lists this clonotype with many counts. The chain is built from TRBV29-1 and TRBJ1-1; the D gene is possibly TRBD1 (5 bases). Looked up from germline, CDR1 is SQVTM and CDR2 is ANQGSEA. Trimming removed 2 bases from V and 1 base from J, with 11 bases in between. The CDR3 spans 14 residues. The CDR3 loop is CSVESGAWNTEAFF. The CDR3 coding sequence is TGCAGCGTTGAAAGCGGGGCCTGGAACACTGAAGCTTTCTTT.

This clonotype showed up many times. The chain joins TRBV10-3 to TRBJ2-3, with a weak D call TRBD2 (5 bases). Trimming took 0 bases from V and 0 from J, leaving 7 bases between them. CDR3 length: 15 amino acids. The germline CDR1 and CDR2 sequences are ENHRY and SYGVKD. The CDR3 region is CAISESAASTDTQYF. The CDR3 DNA reads TGTGCCATCAGTGAGTCAGCGGCTAGCACAGATACGCAGTATTTT.